The 16 T cell receptor beta chains given below trace back to one sample, sequenced in a study of shared clonotypes between healthy human individuals. The protocol was immunoSEQ multiplex PCR, while the TCRdb copy is restricted to in-frame clones and leaves out a portion. The sample lists roughly 2,000,000 clones; 93% were seen once. Naive CD8 cells comprised CD45RO-negative, CCR7-positively selected cells, excluding terminally differentiated effector memory CD45RA+ cells. The sample taken for sequencing was naive CD8+ T cells from PBMCs. Receptors originate from a man aged 18 to 29 in good health. Some clones in this sample may be carry-over from other donors' samples.

With respect to this clone: Distinct nucleotide sequences in the sample also encode this CDR3. This chain's CDR3 is CASSERGNYGYTF. As DNA, the CDR3 is TGTGCCAGCAGTGAAAGGGGAAACTATGGCTACACCTTC. The chain is built from TRBV2 and TRBJ1-2; TRBD1 might be the D (5 bases). Trimming shortened V by 2 bases and J by 2 bases, and 6 bases separated the two germline ends. Per the germline V gene, CDR1 is SNHLY and CDR2 is FYNNEI. This CDR3 has 13 residues.

In its sample, this clone was seen once. The genes are TRBV29-1 and TRBJ1-2; perhaps TRBD1 as D (5 bases). CDR3 size: 13 residues. Trimming shortened V by 6 bases and J by 1 base, and 12 bases separated the two germline ends. Germline V gene sequence: CDR1 SQVTM, CDR2 ANQGSEA. CDR3 protein: CSVKIRGNYGYTF. CDR3 DNA sequence: TGCAGCGTCAAAATTAGGGGTAACTATGGCTACACCTTC.

The rearrangement links TRBV11-1 to TRBJ2-3; D not certain. V lost 1 base and J lost 0, with 11 bases in between. Germline V gives CDR1 SGHAT, CDR2 FQDESV (reference sequence). The CDR3 contains 16 residues. This chain's CDR3 is CASSLGRPLSTDTQYF. The CDR3 nucleotides are TGTGCCAGCAGCTTAGGGCGGCCGCTAAGCACAGATACGCAGTATTTT.

The rearrangement joins TRBV19 to TRBJ2-7; 10 bases align to TRBD1. The V gene end was trimmed by 5 bases and the J gene end by 0 bases; junction bases not matched to a gene: 7. The germline gives CDR1 LNHDA, CDR2 SQIVND (reference sequence). This CDR3 has 16 residues. The CDR3 reads CASSATTGGNSYEQYF. The DNA of the CDR3 is TGTGCCAGTAGTGCGACGACAGGGGGCAACTCCTACGAGCAGTACTTC.

The chain uses TRBV27 and TRBJ1-2, with D unclear. V was cut by 1 base and J by 4 bases, with 10 bases left in between. Germline V gene sequence: CDR1 MNHEY, CDR2 SMNVEV (reference sequence). CDR3 length: 14 residues. Written as DNA, the CDR3 is TGTGCCAGCAGTTTATTTTTGGGGTTCTATGGCTACACCTTC. This encodes CASSLFLGFYGYTF.

This chain joins TRBV19 and TRBJ1-1; D is possibly TRBD1 (6 bases). This CDR3 region has 13 residues. CDR1 and CDR2 from the germline V gene are LNHDA and SQIVND (reference sequence). Trimming cost V 2 bases and J 7 bases, with 11 bases left between them. CDR3 nucleotides: TGTGCCAGTAGTATAACAGGGTTTGGTGAAGCTTTCTTT. Translation: CASSITGFGEAFF.

The rearrangement uses TRBV6-1 and TRBJ1-1; 8 bases line up with TRBD1. The V gene end was trimmed by 5 bases and the J gene end by 1 base; junction bases not matched to a gene: 3. The CDR3 is 14 residues long. Germline loops: CDR1 MNHNS, CDR2 SASEGT. CDR3 bases: TGTGCCAGCAGTTGGGGACAGGAGAACACTGAAGCTTTCTTT. Translated: CASSWGQENTEAFF.

Of note for this clone: A much bigger clone sits one base away, suggesting this may be a read error. This same CDR3 is encoded by further DNA sequences in the sample. The chain couples TRBV7-9 to TRBJ1-1; tentative D call: TRBD1 (5 bases). The CDR3 is 12 residues long. The V end lost 1 base, the J end lost 6 bases, and 6 bases lay between the germline ends. Germline lookup yields CDR1 SEHNR and CDR2 FQNEAQ (reference sequence). CDR3 loop: CASSLGGPEAFF. CDR3 coding DNA: TGTGCCAGCAGCTTAGGGGGACCTGAAGCTTTCTTT.

The CDR3 reads CAWAPWREPAGELFF. DNA for the CDR3: TGTGCCTGGGCCCCCTGGCGGGAGCCGGCCGGGGAGCTGTTTTTT. The chain joins TRBV30 to TRBJ2-2; 7 nucleotides align to TRBD2. Germline V gene sequence: CDR1 GTSNPN, CDR2 SVGIG (reference sequence). This CDR3 comprises 15 residues. V shed 5 bases and J 6 bases; nucleotides not matched to a gene: 12.

J is TRBJ1-2 and V is TRBV6-5, with D possibly being TRBD1 (6 bases). V was cut by 8 bases and J by 4 bases, with 14 bases left in between. CDR3 size: 13 residues. Germline assignment: CDR1 MNHEY and CDR2 SVGAGI. CDR3 region: CASRLDRTYGYTF. CDR3 nucleotides: TGTGCCAGCCGATTAGACAGGACCTATGGCTACACCTTC.

The genes are TRBV27 and TRBJ2-7; 8 positions match TRBD2. Per the germline V gene, CDR1 is MNHEY and CDR2 is SMNVEV (reference sequence). J gave up 5 bases and V 1 base, and 7 bases lay outside the gene matches. CDR3 size: 15 residues. CDR3 sequence: CASSLFGGRFDEQYF. CDR3 sequence (DNA): TGTGCCAGCAGTTTATTCGGCGGGAGGTTCGACGAGCAGTACTTC.

The chain couples TRBV19 to TRBJ1-5; 9 bases map to TRBD1. The germline CDR1 and CDR2 sequences are LNHDA and SQIVND (reference sequence). This CDR3 spans 16 amino acids. Trimming took 7 bases from V and 8 from J; bases not matched to a gene: 15. CDR3 nucleotides: TGTGCCAGTACGGAAGGGGACAGGGTTGTATGGGAGCCCCAGCATTTT. The encoded protein is CASTEGDRVVWEPQHF. The full variable domain, with the rest looked up from reference TRBV19 and TRBJ1-5, is DGGITQSPKYLFRKEGQNVTLSCEQNLNHDAMYWYRQDPGQGLRLIYYSQIVNDFQKGDIAEGYSVSREKKESFPLTVTSAQKNPTAFYLCASTEGDRVVWEPQHFGDGTRLSIL.

The chain has TRBV27 and TRBJ1-5; D gene uncertain. Trimming pared 10 bases from V and 0 bases from J, leaving 16 bases between. The CDR3 is 15 amino acids. Germline CDR1 and CDR2: MNHEY and SMNVEV (reference sequence). CDR3 in amino acids: CAIGWSAVSNQPQHF. The CDR3 nucleotides are TGTGCCATCGGGTGGTCGGCGGTTAGCAATCAGCCCCAGCATTTT.

The V gene is TRBV6-5, the J gene TRBJ2-1, with 8 bases fitting TRBD2. Germline trimming cut 8 bases from V and 7 bases from J; bases unmatched to any gene: 13. The germline V gene has CDR1 MNHEY and CDR2 SVGAGI. The length of the CDR3 is 15 residues. CDR3 loop: CASARREGQFNEQFF. CDR3 nucleotides: TGTGCCAGCGCCAGACGGGAGGGCCAGTTTAATGAGCAGTTCTTC.

This chain links TRBV27 with TRBJ1-1, with a tentative D call TRBD1 (5 bases). This CDR3 contains 13 residues. The germline V gene encodes CDR1 MNHEY and CDR2 SMNVEV (reference sequence). V lost 0 bases, J lost 9 bases, and 11 bases lay in between. The DNA for the CDR3 is TGTGCCAGCAGTTTATCCCCGCAGGGACAAGCTTTCTTT. Amino acids: CASSLSPQGQAFF.

J is TRBJ1-6 and V is TRBV5-6; D is undetermined. The CDR3 sequence is 15 residues long. Germline V gives CDR1 SGHDT, CDR2 YYEEEE. V lost 0 bases and J lost 9, with 13 bases in between. The CDR3 sequence is CASSLAPTALSPLHF. CDR3 in DNA: TGTGCCAGCAGCTTGGCGCCTACAGCCCTTTCACCCCTCCACTTT. Together with reference TRBV5-6 and TRBJ1-6, the CDR3 gives the full variable domain: DAGVTQSPTHLIKTRGQQVTLRCSPKSGHDTVSWYQQALGQGPQFIFQYYEEEERQRGNFPDRFSGHQFPNYSSELNVNALLLGDSALYLCASSLAPTALSPLHFGNGTRLTVT.